This entry features one T cell receptor (beta chain) sequence. Per the authors' pipeline: Amplification from reference gene primers served as the basis for estimated nucleated cell counts. The data were produced by immunoSEQ multiplex PCR, yet TCRdb's version contains in-frame clones alone and is incomplete. The V and J calls and the clone size are those of that table, but D and trimming were determined from the DNA. The table includes some 180,000 clones, around nine tenths detected once. The record originates from a study of blood T cell repertoires in COVID-19. Across the whole study: The samples span acute and convalescent COVID-19 from the United States, Italy and Spain. Sources were T cells, B-cell-depleted T cells, or PBMCs; the material itself was cDNA or gDNA.

This CDR3 spans 18 amino acids. CDR1 is SGDLS, CDR2 YYNGEE, per germline. The V segment lost 4 bases and the J segment 2 bases; nucleotides outside the gene matches: 10. The receptor's source is a man in his forties or fifties with acute or convalescent COVID-19. The chain links TRBV9 to TRBJ2-3; TRBD2 agrees at 13 bases. What was sequenced was peripheral blood. DNA of the CDR3: TGTGCCAGCAGCAAAACCGGGACTAGCGGGGCTTTCACAGATACGCAGTATTTT. It codes for CASSKTGTSGAFTDTQYF. Full variable domain (outside the CDR3, taken from reference TRBV9 and TRBJ2-3): DSGVTQTPKHLITATGQRVTLRCSPRSGDLSVYWYQQSLDQGLQFLIQYYNGEERAKGNILERFSAQQFPDLHSELNLSSLELGDSALYFCASSKTGTSGAFTDTQYFGPGTRLTVL.